This note documents a single T cell receptor (beta chain) sequence. The data were taken from a study of blood T cell repertoires in COVID-19. CDR3 length: 14 residues. Germline CDR1 and CDR2: SGHTA and FQGNSA. V shed 6 bases and J shed 1 base, with 12 bases lying between them. Original processing methods: Scientists estimated how many nucleated cells there were by amplifying reference gene primers. Clones were read by immunoSEQ multiplex PCR, and TCRdb kept only the in-frame ones, dropping some. V and J calls and clone size come straight from that table; D and trimming were deduced from the DNA. The sample lists 150,000 to 200,000 clones; more than 75% were seen once.

Source material: peripheral blood. The rearrangement links TRBV7-2 to TRBJ1-1; D may be TRBD1 (6 bases). This clonotype was sampled from a human donor in a cohort sampled during active COVID-19. In nucleotides, the CDR3 is TGTGCCAGCAGTTATTCGGACAGGAACACTGAAGCTTTCTTT. As protein: CASSYSDRNTEAFF.